The 13 T cell receptor beta chains given below trace back to one sample, sequenced in a study of response to subunit inactivated influenza vaccine. Via MiXCR, TCRdb re-called the RT-PCR reads, giving one row per CDR3 protein. The sample has about 190,000 distinct CDR3 sequences; 13% to 15% are singletons. The input for sequencing was CD8+ T cells sorted from PBMCs, taken 5 days after vaccination. These receptors all stem from a man in his fifties or sixties who received an inactivated influenza vaccine.

The chain uses TRBV6-1 and TRBJ1-1; 7 bases are shared with TRBD1. The CDR3 loop spans 14 amino acids. CDR1 is MNHNS and CDR2 is SASEGT in the germline V gene. V shed 10 bases and J 4 bases; nucleotides not matched to a gene: 12. In DNA, the CDR3 is TGTGCCACCAATCCTAGACAGGGTGGCACTGAAGCTTTCTTT. Translation: CATNPRQGGTEAFF.

The sample holds a few counts of this clonotype. CDR3 region: CSARELDSPRNYGYTF. For the CDR3, the DNA is TGCAGTGCTAGAGAGCTGGACAGCCCCCGTAACTATGGCTACACCTTC. V is TRBV20-1 and J is TRBJ1-2; tentative D call: TRBD1 (6 bases). The V end lost 0 bases, the J end lost 1 base, and 15 bases lay between the germline ends. Per germline, CDR1 DFQATT and CDR2 SNEGSKA (reference sequence). The CDR3 contains 16 residues.

J is TRBJ1-1 and V is TRBV6-2 or TRBV6-3, with 8 bases that match TRBD1. Per the germline V gene, CDR1 is MNHEY and CDR2 is SVGEGT. The J segment lost 7 bases and the V segment lost 8 bases, leaving 3 bases of the junction unmatched. CDR3 length: 11 residues. The CDR3 spells CASWTGFEAFF. For the CDR3, the DNA is TGTGCCAGCTGGACAGGGTTTGAAGCTTTCTTT.

This chain links TRBV7-3 with TRBJ2-3; D possibly matches TRBD1 or TRBD2 (5 bases each). This CDR3 is built from 16 residues. The V end was cut by 1 base, the J end by 4 bases, with 15 bases between. CDR1 and CDR2 (germline): SGHTA, FQGTGA. CDR3: CASSLSLALGADTQYF. The CDR3 DNA reads TGTGCCAGCAGCTTAAGTTTGGCTCTGGGGGCAGATACGCAGTATTTT.

The chain recombines TRBV5-1 with TRBJ2-7; 8 nucleotides align to TRBD1. Germline lookup yields CDR1 SGHRS and CDR2 YFSETQ. Trimming removed 3 bases from V and 6 bases from J; junction bases left unmatched: 8. The CDR3 contains 14 residues. In DNA form, the CDR3 reads TGCGCCAGCAGCTCAATGACAGGGGACATCGAGCAGTACTTC. Amino acids: CASSSMTGDIEQYF.

The rearrangement links TRBV12-3 or TRBV12-4 to TRBJ2-7; possibly TRBD1 or TRBD2 for D (5 bases each). CDR3 size: 14 residues. V was pared by 4 bases and J by 0 bases, with 10 bases between. CDR3 bases: TGTGCCAGCAGTTGGGGGAGAAGCTCCTACGAGCAGTACTTC. Residues: CASSWGRSSYEQYF.

The rearrangement links TRBV4-3 to TRBJ2-2, with 8 nucleotides matching TRBD2. The CDR3 consists of 18 residues. Germline CDR1 and CDR2: LGHNA and YSLEER. Losses at the gene ends were 0 bases for V and 4 bases for J; bases not matched to a gene: 10. This CDR3 is CASSQDLAGDRTTGELFF. In nucleotides, the CDR3 is TGCGCCAGCAGCCAAGATCTAGCGGGCGACAGGACCACCGGGGAGCTGTTTTTT.

This clonotype was detected a few times. This chain's CDR3 is CSARTLLEESYNEQFF. The CDR3 DNA is TGCAGTGCTAGGACATTACTAGAAGAATCCTACAATGAGCAGTTCTTC. The rearrangement links TRBV20-1 to TRBJ2-1; possibly TRBD2 for D (5 bases). The germline V gene encodes CDR1 DFQATT and CDR2 SNEGSKA (reference sequence). Trimming pared 3 bases from V and 1 base from J, leaving 16 bases between. CDR3 length: 16 residues.

This clonotype was seen repeatedly, ten times or more. V is TRBV6-1 and J is TRBJ2-4; D might be TRBD1 (5 bases). CDR1 MNHNS and CDR2 SASEGT come from the germline V gene. V lost 6 bases and J 7 bases, leaving 13 bases between the germline ends. The CDR3 has 13 residues. Here the CDR3 reads CASRPGIQNIQYF. The CDR3 DNA reads as TGTGCCAGCAGACCAGGGATCCAGAACATTCAGTACTTC.

This clonotype appeared many times. The rearrangement links TRBV29-1 to TRBJ1-5; D not resolved. The CDR3 loop spans 15 amino acids. Germline V CDR1 and CDR2: SQVTM, ANQGSEA. V was trimmed by 4 bases and J by 2 bases, leaving 15 bases between them. This CDR3 reads CSVARRVGGNQPQHF. CDR3 DNA sequence: TGCAGCGTTGCGAGACGGGTTGGAGGCAATCAGCCCCAGCATTTT.

The gene calls are TRBV5-1 and TRBJ2-7; the D is unclear. The CDR3 totals 16 residues. V was shortened by 4 bases and J by 2 bases, with 19 bases between the two germline ends. CDR1 SGHRS and CDR2 YFSETQ come from the germline V gene. The CDR3 nucleotides are TGCGCCAGCAGCCAGGTCCGGTCAGGTGGGACCTACGAGCAGTACTTC. Protein product: CASSQVRSGGTYEQYF.

This clonotype was counted between two and nine times. J is TRBJ2-3 and V is TRBV28; D gene uncertain. Germline CDR1 reads MDHEN; CDR2 reads SYDVKM. Trimming stripped 1 base from V and 7 bases from J, with 6 bases between. The CDR3 consists of 12 residues. The CDR3 nucleotides read TGTGCCAGCAGTTTATACGCGAATACGCAGTATTTT. Its protein product is CASSLYANTQYF.

A few counts support this clonotype. The V gene is TRBV4-3, the J gene TRBJ2-7; D possibly corresponds to TRBD2 (6 bases). This CDR3 region has 15 residues. Trimming pared 0 bases from V and 5 bases from J, leaving 14 bases between. Germline CDR1 is LGHNA and CDR2 is YSLEER. CDR3 protein: CASSQDWTTIHEQYF. CDR3 coding DNA: TGCGCCAGCAGCCAAGATTGGACTACTATCCACGAGCAGTACTTC.